These 10 T cell receptor beta chains were sequenced from one sample in a study of T cell repertoires in cytomegalovirus infection. Using its own MiXCR run on the reads, TCRdb lists one record per CDR3 protein. The sample comprises roughly 860,000 distinct CDR3 sequences, 30% to 35% of which are singletons, and roughly an eighth rests with the top ten. These receptors lack a known antigen. This specimen was cultured CD8+ T cells from PBMCs, taken from culture after CMV antigen stimulation. All receptors come from a human donor in good health (CMV status not recorded). Some clones in this sample may be carry-over from other donors' samples.

Turning to this clonotype: This likely comes from a read error, as the CDR3 has no conserved phenylalanine or tryptophan at its end. This chain uses TRBV7-4 with TRBJ2-5; the D is unclear. V dropped 5 bases and J dropped 7 bases, with 14 bases sitting between them. The CDR3 covers 13 residues. Germline CDR1 reads SGHVT; CDR2 reads SQSDAQ. CDR3 bases: TGTGCCAGCAGCCCCGTTGCAGATGCGACCCAGTACATC. As protein: CASSPVADATQYI.

This clonotype was observed a few times. The chain joins TRBV7-8 to TRBJ2-3, with 8 nucleotides matching TRBD2. V lost 2 bases and J lost 1; bases outside the gene matches: 5. The germline V gene has CDR1 SGHVS and CDR2 FQNEAQ. This CDR3 is 16 amino acids long. CDR3 DNA: TGTGCCAGCAGCTTAAAAGCGGGGGAGGGCACAGATACGCAGTATTTT. The encoded protein is CASSLKAGEGTDTQYF.

The chain combines TRBV2 with TRBJ2-1, with 7 bases that match TRBD2. Germline V gives CDR1 SNHLY, CDR2 FYNNEI. Germline trimming cut 1 base from V and 3 bases from J; bases unmatched to any gene: 3. The CDR3 contains 15 residues. The CDR3 DNA follows: TGTGCCAGCAGTGAAGTGGCTAGCGGCTACAATGAGCAGTTCTTC. This sequence encodes CASSEVASGYNEQFF.

The chain uses TRBV6-2 or TRBV6-3 and TRBJ2-3; D gene uncertain. V was pared by 7 bases and J by 5 bases, with 22 bases between. CDR1 is MNHEY and CDR2 is SVGEGT in the germline V gene. The CDR3 contains 16 residues. The CDR3 loop reads CASTTPLLLRGDTQYF. In DNA, the CDR3 is TGTGCCAGCACCACGCCGTTGTTGCTCAGAGGAGATACGCAGTATTTT.

This chain connects TRBV27 to TRBJ2-6; D is undetermined. This CDR3 region has 14 residues. The V gene's germline CDR1 is MNHEY and CDR2 SMNVEV (reference sequence). V lost 10 bases and J lost 0, with 10 bases in between. The CDR3 sequence is CATLRFSGANVLTF. The DNA for the CDR3 is TGTGCCACCCTCCGGTTCTCTGGGGCCAACGTCCTGACTTTC.

The rearrangement joins TRBV5-1 to TRBJ1-2, with D unclear. V was trimmed by 2 bases and J by 0 bases, leaving 11 bases between them. The germline gives CDR1 SGHRS, CDR2 YFSETQ. CDR3 size: 15 residues. CDR3 protein: CASSFGPASNYGYTF. In DNA form, the CDR3 reads TGCGCCAGCAGCTTTGGCCCAGCCTCTAACTATGGCTACACCTTC. The entire variable domain, with the rest obtained from reference TRBV5-1 and TRBJ1-2, is as follows: KAGVTQTPRYLIKTRGQQVTLSCSPISGHRSVSWYQQTPGQGLQFLFEYFSETQRNKGNFPGRFSGRQFSNSRSEMNVSTLELGDSALYLCASSFGPASNYGYTFGSGTRLTVV.

The V call is TRBV10-3, the J call TRBJ2-1; 8 bases fit TRBD2. Germline V gives CDR1 ENHRY, CDR2 SYGVKD. The CDR3 consists of 14 residues. V was pared by 7 bases and J by 9 bases, with 11 bases of the junction left unmatched. The CDR3: CAIMGGGTIIEQFF. CDR3 bases: TGTGCCATCATGGGCGGGGGGACTATTATTGAGCAGTTCTTC.

The J gene is TRBJ2-1, the V gene TRBV15; D is possibly TRBD2 (6 bases). V dropped 5 bases and J dropped 8 bases, with 25 bases sitting between them. Germline CDR1 and CDR2: LNHNV and YYDKDF (reference sequence). The CDR3 consists of 17 residues. The CDR3 loop is CATSGRSGTLGGDEQFF. Here the CDR3 DNA reads TGTGCCACCAGCGGGAGGTCCGGGACTCTCGGCGGGGATGAGCAGTTCTTC.

The chain uses TRBV7-9 and TRBJ2-2; unclear D gene. The CDR3 covers 12 residues. CDR1 SEHNR and CDR2 FQNEAQ come from the germline V gene (reference sequence). V was trimmed by 7 bases and J by 5 bases, leaving 8 bases between them. CDR3 residues: CASNFGTGELFF. The CDR3 nucleotides read TGTGCCAGCAACTTTGGAACCGGGGAGCTGTTTTTT.

A word on this clonotype: At one end the junction does not follow the germline gene, possibly because of a read error. This chain connects TRBV5-1 to TRBJ2-1; 13 bases are a match to TRBD2. There are 16 residues in the CDR3. The germline gives CDR1 SGHRS, CDR2 YFSETQ. DNA of the CDR3: TGCGCCGGCAGCTTGACTAGCGGGGGGTTCTACAATGAGCAGTTCTTC. Protein: CAGSLTSGGFYNEQFF.